This paragraph covers one T cell receptor (beta chain) sequence. The junction departs from the called germline gene at one end, perhaps through a read error. This specimen belongs to a study of blood T cell repertoires in COVID-19. In the original analysis: Estimation of nucleated cell counts relied on the amplification of reference gene primers. TCRdb's table, derived via immunoSEQ multiplex PCR, lists solely in-frame clones and lacks some. V and J calls and clone size are as listed in that table; D and trimming were resolved from the DNA. The data hold some 130,000 clones, with about nine tenths observed a single time. Germline V CDR1 and CDR2: SGHNT, YENEEA. The CDR3 spans 11 residues.

The source of this sequence is a man aged 45 to 65 with active COVID-19. Source material: peripheral blood. The V gene is TRBV11-3, the J gene TRBJ1-2; no definite D call. The CDR3 DNA reads as TGTGCCAGCAGCTTAGATCAAAAGTTGAGCTTC. Its protein product is CASSLDQKLSF. Full variable domain (missing parts from reference TRBV11-3 and TRBJ1-2): EAGVVQSPRYKIIEKKQPVAFWCNPISGHNTLYWYLQNLGQGPELLIRYENEEAVDDSQLPKDRFSAERLKGVDSTLKIQPAELGDSAVYLCASSLDQKLSFGSGTRLTVV.